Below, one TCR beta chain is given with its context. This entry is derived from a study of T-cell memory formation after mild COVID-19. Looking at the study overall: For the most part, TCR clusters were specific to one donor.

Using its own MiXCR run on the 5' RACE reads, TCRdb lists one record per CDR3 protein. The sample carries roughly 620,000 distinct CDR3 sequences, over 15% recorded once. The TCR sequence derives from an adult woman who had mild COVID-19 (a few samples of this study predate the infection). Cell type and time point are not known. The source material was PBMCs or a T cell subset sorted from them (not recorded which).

The chain's CDR3 is CASSPRRNRNTEAFF. Written as DNA, the CDR3 is TGTGCCAGCAGCCCCCGACGCAACCGCAACACTGAAGCTTTCTTT. The chain employs TRBV7-3 and TRBJ1-1; D gene ambiguous. Germline CDR1 reads SGHTA; CDR2 reads FQGTGA. Between the trimmed V and J ends, which lost 5 bases and 2 bases, there was a span of 15 bases. The CDR3 has 15 residues.